One and the same sample provided the 32 T cell receptor beta chains below, sequenced in a study of shared clonotypes between healthy human individuals. Repertoires were generated with immunoSEQ multiplex PCR, while TCRdb's copy carries only in-frame clones and drops some. The repertoire holds hundreds of thousands of clones, with 95% to 98% as singletons. The sample consisted of naive CD4+ T cells sorted from blood. Documented subset: CD45RA+ positively selected. These receptors all stem from a woman aged 25 to 45 in good health.

The chain links TRBV7-9 to TRBJ2-1; D is ambiguous. The CDR3 extends over 13 amino acids. Germline V gene lookup returns CDR1 SEHNR and CDR2 FQNEAQ (reference sequence). V was cut by 7 bases and J by 4 bases, with 11 bases left in between. The CDR3 DNA reads TGTGCCAGCAACGGGCATACTTACAATGAGCAGTTCTTC. Its protein product is CASNGHTYNEQFF.

The chain recombines TRBV10-1 with TRBJ2-7; the match to TRBD1 covers 9 bases. The CDR3 spans 13 residues. Germline CDR1 and CDR2: WNHNN and SYGVQD (reference sequence). Losses at the gene ends were 5 bases for V and 5 bases for J; bases not matched to a gene: 4. The CDR3 loop is CASSPGTGNEQYF. In DNA, the CDR3 is TGCGCCAGCAGTCCCGGGACAGGGAACGAGCAGTACTTC.

V and J are TRBV7-9 and TRBJ1-1, with 9 bases aligning to TRBD1. The CDR3 covers 14 residues. Unmatched junction bases numbered 4, after V lost 4 bases and J lost 4 bases. From germline, CDR1 is SEHNR and CDR2 FQNEAQ (reference sequence). The CDR3 DNA reads TGTGCCAGCAGCTGGACAGGGGCCGGCACTGAAGCTTTCTTT. It encodes CASSWTGAGTEAFF.

For the CDR3, the DNA is TGTGCCAGTACCAAACATAGCGGGAGTTCTACGGATGAGCAGTTCTTC. Its protein product is CASTKHSGSSTDEQFF. This chain uses TRBV19 with TRBJ2-1; 9 bases agree with TRBD2. Germline assignment: CDR1 LNHDA and CDR2 SQIVND (reference sequence). V was clipped by 7 bases and J by 8 bases; unmatched bases: 15. CDR3 length: 16 amino acids.

The chain recombines TRBV5-5 with TRBJ1-1; D is ambiguous. V was clipped by 2 bases and J by 0 bases, with 8 bases between them. Germline-derived CDR1 and CDR2 are SGHKS and YYEKEE (reference sequence). The CDR3 is 14 residues long. The CDR3 spells CASSFKPMNTEAFF. The CDR3 DNA sequence: TGTGCCAGCAGCTTTAAGCCCATGAACACTGAAGCTTTCTTT.

As regards this clone: Other DNA sequences in this sample translate to the same CDR3. The chain uses TRBV5-1 and TRBJ1-3; TRBD1 matches 7 bases. The CDR3 is made up of 13 amino acids. The V segment lost 4 bases and the J segment 4 bases; nucleotides outside the gene matches: 2. CDR1 and CDR2 (germline): SGHRS, YFSETQ. The CDR3 protein is CASSRGQGNTIYF. Here the CDR3 DNA reads TGCGCCAGCAGCAGGGGACAGGGAAACACCATATATTTT. Full variable domain (outside the CDR3, taken from reference TRBV5-1 and TRBJ1-3): KAGVTQTPRYLIKTRGQQVTLSCSPISGHRSVSWYQQTPGQGLQFLFEYFSETQRNKGNFPGRFSGRQFSNSRSEMNVSTLELGDSALYLCASSRGQGNTIYFGEGSWLTVV.

This rearrangement joins TRBV27 to TRBJ1-1; D remains ambiguous. The V gene's germline CDR1 is MNHEY and CDR2 SMNVEV (reference sequence). The V gene lost 2 bases and the J gene lost 3 bases, with 10 bases spanning the gap. The CDR3 runs to 14 residues. The chain's CDR3 is CASSLTRWDTEAFF. The CDR3 coding sequence is TGTGCCAGCAGTTTAACGCGATGGGACACTGAAGCTTTCTTT.

The chain joins TRBV7-9 to TRBJ1-5; D remains ambiguous. The CDR3 totals 15 residues. Germline CDR1 SEHNR, CDR2 FQNEAQ (reference sequence). V was cut by 5 bases and J by 2 bases, with 13 bases left in between. This CDR3 is CASSQDAIGNQPQHF. The DNA of the CDR3 is TGTGCCAGCAGCCAAGACGCTATCGGCAATCAGCCCCAGCATTTT.

This chain joins TRBV19 and TRBJ1-1; D is unresolved. Trimming pared 5 bases from V and 0 bases from J, leaving 10 bases between. Germline V gene lookup returns CDR1 LNHDA and CDR2 SQIVND (reference sequence). The CDR3 is 14 amino acids. CDR3 sequence reads: CASSAVSMNTEAFF. The CDR3 region has the DNA TGTGCCAGTAGTGCGGTATCCATGAACACTGAAGCTTTCTTT.

The V gene is TRBV7-2, the J gene TRBJ2-1; D is uncertain. Germline lookup yields CDR1 SGHTA and CDR2 FQGNSA. V lost 1 base to trimming and J lost 7 bases, with 8 bases between them. The CDR3 contains 13 residues. CDR3 residues: CASSLVPGNEQFF. The DNA for the CDR3 is TGTGCCAGCAGCTTAGTCCCTGGTAATGAGCAGTTCTTC. Supplemented by reference TRBV7-2 and TRBJ2-1, the full variable domain reads GAGVSQSPSNKVTEKGKDVELRCDPISGHTALYWYRQSLGQGLEFLIYFQGNSAPDKSGLPSDRFSAERTGGSVSTLTIQRTQQEDSAVYLCASSLVPGNEQFFGPGTRLTVL.

The chain carries TRBV4-2 and TRBJ1-1, with 8 bases matching TRBD1. The V and J ends lost 4 bases and 1 base, in that order; junction bases with no gene match: 2. CDR1 and CDR2 (germline): LGHNA, YNFKEQ. There are 14 residues in the CDR3. CDR3 sequence reads: CASSPGQANTEAFF. CDR3 DNA sequence: TGTGCCAGCAGCCCGGGACAGGCGAACACTGAAGCTTTCTTT.

The chain uses TRBV4-1 and TRBJ2-3; 12 nucleotides line up with TRBD2. Germline CDR1 reads MGHRA; CDR2 reads YSYEKL. This CDR3 has 16 amino acids. Trimming at V came to 4 bases and at J to 0 bases, leaving 2 bases not matched to a gene. This CDR3 reads CASSLGTSGSTDTQYF. CDR3 sequence (DNA): TGCGCCAGCAGCCTTGGGACTAGCGGGAGCACAGATACGCAGTATTTT.

The chain uses TRBV5-1 and TRBJ1-1; D gene uncertain. Germline assignment: CDR1 SGHRS and CDR2 YFSETQ. Trimming stripped 4 bases from V and 0 bases from J, with 7 bases between. CDR3 length equals 13 residues. The CDR3, as DNA: TGCGCCAGCAGCGCACACATGAACACTGAAGCTTTCTTT. Encoded protein: CASSAHMNTEAFF. The entire variable domain, with the rest obtained from reference TRBV5-1 and TRBJ1-1, is as follows: KAGVTQTPRYLIKTRGQQVTLSCSPISGHRSVSWYQQTPGQGLQFLFEYFSETQRNKGNFPGRFSGRQFSNSRSEMNVSTLELGDSALYLCASSAHMNTEAFFGQGTRLTVV.

V is TRBV11-2 and J is TRBJ2-2; no definite D call. CDR1 SGHAT and CDR2 FQNNGV come from the germline V gene. With 4 bases removed from V and 5 bases from J, the gap between germline ends came to 17 bases. The CDR3 totals 16 residues. The CDR3 DNA sequence: TGTGCCAGCAGCTACCGCATCCTTCGAGGAACCGGGGAGCTGTTTTTT. Its translation: CASSYRILRGTGELFF.

The rearrangement joins TRBV10-1 to TRBJ2-3; D is uncertain. The CDR3 runs to 11 residues. Germline assignment: CDR1 WNHNN and CDR2 SYGVQD (reference sequence). V was pared by 3 bases and J by 8 bases, with 6 bases between. Here the CDR3 DNA reads TGCGCCAGCAGTGAAGTAGCTACGCAGTATTTT. It encodes CASSEVATQYF.

The rearrangement joins TRBV10-1 to TRBJ2-3, with D perhaps TRBD2 (6 bases). Trimming removed 3 bases from V and 3 bases from J, with 7 bases in between. The germline V gene has CDR1 WNHNN and CDR2 SYGVQD (reference sequence). This CDR3 spans 13 amino acids. The CDR3 DNA is TGCGCCAGCAGTGATCGGGAGACAGATACGCAGTATTTT. Translating gives CASSDRETDTQYF.

The chain has TRBV28 and TRBJ2-3; D might be TRBD1 or TRBD2, each matching 6 bases. The ends were cut back, 7 bases at V and 4 bases at J, with 12 bases in the middle. The CDR3 totals 13 residues. Germline CDR1 and CDR2: MDHEN and SYDVKM. CDR3 nucleotide sequence: TGTGCCAGCAACAGGGAGGCCCCAGATACGCAGTATTTT. Protein: CASNREAPDTQYF.

V gene TRBV5-8 combines with J gene TRBJ1-5; possibly TRBD1 for D (5 bases). The CDR3 is 15 amino acids. Trimming shortened V by 0 bases and J by 4 bases, and 11 bases separated the two germline ends. Germline V gives CDR1 SGHTS, CDR2 YDEGEE. The CDR3, as DNA: TGTGCCAGCAGCTTGGGCCCCGACAGAAATCAGCCCCAGCATTTT. Encoded protein: CASSLGPDRNQPQHF. Complete variable domain (other parts from reference TRBV5-8 and TRBJ1-5): EAGVTQSPTHLIKTRGQQATLRCSPISGHTSVYWYQQALGLGLQFLLWYDEGEERNRGNFPPRFSGRQFPNYSSELNVNALELEDSALYLCASSLGPDRNQPQHFGDGTRLSIL.

This clone was seen a handful of times. The chain links TRBV19 to TRBJ2-3; D uncertain. This CDR3 contains 12 residues. CDR1 LNHDA and CDR2 SQIVND come from the germline V gene (reference sequence). V was trimmed by 8 bases and J by 6 bases, leaving 12 bases between them. DNA of the CDR3: TGTGCCAGTCGAGAGGAGATGGATACGCAGTATTTT. It specifies CASREEMDTQYF.

The chain is built from TRBV2 and TRBJ2-3; unclear D gene. Trimming removed 4 bases at V and 3 bases at J, with 11 bases between. Germline V gene sequence: CDR1 SNHLY, CDR2 FYNNEI. The CDR3 sequence is 14 residues long. CDR3 coding DNA: TGTGCCAGCAGTGTCGTGCCTAAAACAGATACGCAGTATTTT. Translating gives CASSVVPKTDTQYF.

This sequence joins TRBV5-1 and TRBJ2-5; the match to TRBD2 covers 10 bases. Trimming removed 0 bases from V and 5 bases from J; junction bases left unmatched: 10. The CDR3 spans 17 residues. The germline CDR1 and CDR2 sequences are SGHRS and YFSETQ. The CDR3 spells CASSLVGLAGEVETQYF. The CDR3 DNA is TGCGCCAGCAGCTTGGTAGGGCTAGCGGGGGAGGTGGAGACCCAGTACTTC.

This sequence joins TRBV5-1 and TRBJ2-3; no clear D. The CDR3 is 13 amino acids. Deletions cut 0 bases from V and 4 bases from J, with 6 bases between. Germline CDR1 reads SGHRS; CDR2 reads YFSETQ. The CDR3 region has the DNA TGCGCCAGCAGCTTGGCCAGCCCAGATACGCAGTATTTT. Translation gives CASSLASPDTQYF.

This chain joins TRBV5-4 and TRBJ2-5; 9 bases align to TRBD1. The ends lost 6 bases at V and 5 bases at J; junction bases unmatched: 8. Germline V CDR1 and CDR2: SGHNT, YYREEE (reference sequence). The CDR3 is 14 amino acids. The CDR3 DNA is TGTGCCAGCACCTCGGCCGGGACAGGGGAGACCCAGTACTTC. Translated: CASTSAGTGETQYF.

The rearrangement joins TRBV29-1 to TRBJ1-5, with D uncertain. This CDR3 has 13 amino acids. CDR1 is SQVTM, CDR2 ANQGSEA, per germline. V lost 7 bases, J lost 3 bases, and 13 bases lay in between. CDR3 protein: CSASVQDNQPQHF. The CDR3 region has the DNA TGCAGCGCCTCAGTTCAAGACAATCAGCCCCAGCATTTT.

The chain is built from TRBV18 and TRBJ1-2; weak D call: TRBD1 (6 bases). Germline V lookup: CDR1 KGHSH, CDR2 LQKENI. The CDR3 has 13 residues. V gave up 6 bases and J gave up 9 bases, with 17 bases separating them. For the CDR3, the DNA is TGTGCCAGCTCCCGGAACCGACAGGAGAGCTACACCTTC. As protein: CASSRNRQESYTF.

The chain combines TRBV11-2 with TRBJ2-7, with D unresolved. The CDR3 has 13 amino acids. V lost 6 bases to trimming and J lost 4 bases, with 13 bases between them. Germline CDR1 SGHAT, CDR2 FQNNGV. CDR3 nucleotide sequence: TGTGCCAGCAGTCCGCTGGGATCGTACGAGCAGTACTTC. Protein product: CASSPLGSYEQYF.

The chain employs TRBV5-1 and TRBJ2-5; D assignment may be TRBD1 or TRBD2 (5 bases each). Germline V gives CDR1 SGHRS, CDR2 YFSETQ. This CDR3 is 15 amino acids long. V lost 5 bases and J 0 bases, leaving 14 bases between the germline ends. CDR3 DNA sequence: TGCGCCAGCAGGTCAGGGACGCGTGACCAAGAGACCCAGTACTTC. Translated, it gives CASRSGTRDQETQYF.

The chain carries TRBV28 and TRBJ1-6, with a possible D match to TRBD1 (6 bases). The CDR3 is 14 residues long. With 3 bases removed from V and 11 bases from J, the gap between germline ends came to 14 bases. The germline V gene encodes CDR1 MDHEN and CDR2 SYDVKM. In DNA form, the CDR3 reads TGTGCCAGCAGTTTTTCACAGGGTACGACACCCCTCCACTTT. Residues: CASSFSQGTTPLHF.

This rearrangement joins TRBV28 to TRBJ2-1, with 8 bases fitting TRBD1. Germline assignment: CDR1 MDHEN and CDR2 SYDVKM. This CDR3 comprises 15 residues. V lost 3 bases, J lost 4 bases, and 5 bases stayed unmatched. In DNA form, the CDR3 reads TGTGCCAGCAGTTTTTTGCAGGGGGCTTACAATGAGCAGTTCTTC. Its translation is CASSFLQGAYNEQFF.

Details on this clone: A junction boundary mismatches the germline segment, possibly from a read error. V usage is TRBV30 and J usage is TRBJ1-2; 7 nucleotides match TRBD1. This CDR3 region has 13 residues. Germline V gene lookup returns CDR1 GTSNPN and CDR2 SVGIG (reference sequence). The CDR3 DNA follows: TGTGCCTGGAGTAAGGACAGGATTTATGGCCACACCTTC. This gives the protein CAWSKDRIYGHTF. The variable domain in full, with the rest retrieved from reference TRBV30 and TRBJ1-2, is SQTIHQWPATLVQPVGSPLSLECTVEGTSNPNLYWYRQAAGRGLQLLFYSVGIGQISSEVPQNLSASRPQDRQFILSSKKLLLSDSGFYLCAWSKDRIYGHTFGSGTRLTVV.

The rearrangement joins TRBV7-8 to TRBJ2-1; D possibly corresponds to TRBD1 (5 bases). CDR3 length: 15 residues. Germline CDR1 SGHVS, CDR2 FQNEAQ. Trimming cost V 4 bases and J 3 bases, with 13 bases left between them. The CDR3 DNA sequence: TGTGCCAGCAGCTACTTAGCAGGGCTCTACAATGAGCAGTTCTTC. Its translation is CASSYLAGLYNEQFF.

Notes on this clone: A junction boundary mismatches the germline segment, possibly from a read error. This rearrangement joins TRBV20-1 to TRBJ2-3; 10 bases map to TRBD1. Germline values: CDR1 DFQATT, CDR2 SNEGSKA (reference sequence). This CDR3 has 11 residues. The CDR3 loop reads CSALGDRGLVF. The CDR3 bases are TGCAGTGCTTTAGGGGACAGGGGCCTCGTTTTT.